This T cell receptor (beta chain) was captured in a study of T cell responses to AZD1222 COVID-19 vaccine. Study-level points and caveats: Seropositive AZD1222 recipients at baseline numbered only six or seven. Receipt of two AZD1222 doses was followed by a rise in Spike-specific TCR breadth and depth. Among spike-specific TCRs, nearly half reportedly target unmutated variant regions. The donor cohort was predominantly white British with a female majority, and clonal diversity may have been underestimated.

Trimming took off 0 bases at V and 10 bases at J, with 11 bases between the two ends. The V gene's germline CDR1 is SGHNT and CDR2 YYREEE (reference sequence). The CDR3 is made up of 14 amino acids. Profiled with immunoSEQ multiplex PCR; TCRdb holds only in-frame clones, not every one. The sample holds around 100,000 clones; roughly 84% are singletons and the top ten take approximately 10%. As concerns this clone: Its antigen remains unidentified.

The sequence was collected from an adult in good health. The J gene is TRBJ1-6, the V gene TRBV5-4, with D unresolved. The sample here was peripheral blood, taken on day 0 of AZD1222 vaccination. The CDR3 DNA is TGTGCCAGCAGCTTGGTAAACCAGGAATCACCCCTCCACTTT. Translation gives CASSLVNQESPLHF.